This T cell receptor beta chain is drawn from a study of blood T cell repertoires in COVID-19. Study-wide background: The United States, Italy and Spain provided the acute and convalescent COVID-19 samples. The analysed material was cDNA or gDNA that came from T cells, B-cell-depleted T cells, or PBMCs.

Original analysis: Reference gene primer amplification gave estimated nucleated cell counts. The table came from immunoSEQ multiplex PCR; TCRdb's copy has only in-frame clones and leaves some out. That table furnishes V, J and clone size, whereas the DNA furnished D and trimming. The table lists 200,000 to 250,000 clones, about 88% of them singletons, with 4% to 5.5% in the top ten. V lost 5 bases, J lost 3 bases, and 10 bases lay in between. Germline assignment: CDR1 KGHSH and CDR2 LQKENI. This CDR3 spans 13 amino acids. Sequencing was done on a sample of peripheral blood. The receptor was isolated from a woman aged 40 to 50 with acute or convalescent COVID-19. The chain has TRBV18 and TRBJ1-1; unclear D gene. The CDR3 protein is CASSSEEDTEAFF. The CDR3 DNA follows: TGTGCCAGCTCATCAGAGGAAGACACTGAAGCTTTCTTT.